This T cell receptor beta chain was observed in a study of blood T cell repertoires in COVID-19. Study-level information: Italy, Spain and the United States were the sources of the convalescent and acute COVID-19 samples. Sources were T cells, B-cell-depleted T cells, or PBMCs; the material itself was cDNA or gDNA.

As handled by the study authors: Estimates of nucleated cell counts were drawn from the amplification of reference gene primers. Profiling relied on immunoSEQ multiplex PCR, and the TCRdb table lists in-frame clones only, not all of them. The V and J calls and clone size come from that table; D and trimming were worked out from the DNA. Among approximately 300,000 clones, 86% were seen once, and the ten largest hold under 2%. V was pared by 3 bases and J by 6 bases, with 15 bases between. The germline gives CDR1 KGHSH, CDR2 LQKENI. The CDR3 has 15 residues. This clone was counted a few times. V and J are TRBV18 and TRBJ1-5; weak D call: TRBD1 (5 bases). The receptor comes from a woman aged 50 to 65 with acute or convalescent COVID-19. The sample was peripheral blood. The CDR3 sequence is CASSPRDRGSQPQHF. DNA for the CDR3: TGTGCCAGCTCACCCAGGGATAGGGGCAGTCAGCCCCAGCATTTT.